This TCR beta chain derives from a study of blood T cell repertoires in COVID-19. Overall study context: Acute and convalescent COVID-19 samples came from the United States, Italy and Spain.

Produced via immunoSEQ multiplex PCR; TCRdb's table is partial and in-frame only. Among a few hundred thousand clones listed, about 87% were seen once. The ends were cut back, 3 bases at V and 7 bases at J, with 15 bases in the middle. Germline V gene data show CDR1 as MGHDK and CDR2 as SYGVNS. The CDR3 consists of 14 residues. This clonotype originated in a man in his 60s with acute or convalescent COVID-19. The sequenced sample was peripheral blood. The chain combines TRBV25-1 with TRBJ2-5, with TRBD2 as a possible D gene (5 bases). The CDR3, as DNA: TGTGCCAGCAGTGACACGGGGTTTTCGGGGACCCAGTACTTC. Residues: CASSDTGFSGTQYF.